A selection of T cell receptor beta chains follows, all from one sample in a study of T cell responses to AZD1222 COVID-19 vaccine. The repertoire was sequenced with immunoSEQ multiplex PCR; TCRdb's copy has only in-frame clones and lacks some. The table lists fewer than 200,000 clones, just under 90% of them singletons. Sequencing was performed on peripheral blood, taken 28 days after the second dose of the MenACWY control vaccine. Receptors originate from an adult who received the MenACWY meningococcal vaccine as a control. The CDR3 runs from the conserved cysteine through the conserved F or W. The order of the fields is J gene, D gene, V gene, clone size, CDR3 DNA, CDR3 protein. The D gene is left open where the match is weak. Expanded clones get a size class; other rows say once, few or many, or leave the size out.

J gene: TRBJ2-7
D gene: -
V gene: TRBV28
clone size: -
CDR3 DNA: TGTGCCAGCAGTTTATGTCCCTCCCCGCGCGGGAACCTACAATCCTACGAGCAGTACTTC
CDR3 protein: CASSLCPSPRGNLQSYEQYF

J gene: TRBJ2-6
D gene: -
V gene: TRBV7-9
clone size: -
CDR3 DNA: TGTGCCAGCAGCTTAGCGGGCTCCTCTGGGGCCAACGTCCTGACTTTC
CDR3 protein: CASSLAGSSGANVLTF

J gene: TRBJ1-2
D gene: -
V gene: TRBV5-4
clone size: -
CDR3 DNA: TGTGCCAGCAGCTTGGAGGCAGGGGATGGCTACACCTTC
CDR3 protein: CASSLEAGDGYTF

J gene: TRBJ2-7
D gene: -
V gene: TRBV21-1
clone size: few
CDR3 DNA: TGTGCCAGCATCCTCACAGGGCCCGAGGGGCAGTACTTC
CDR3 protein: CASILTGPEGQYF

J gene: TRBJ2-3
D gene: TRBD1
V gene: TRBV5-4
clone size: -
CDR3 DNA: TGTGCCACTTCGACAGGGGGGACAGATACGCAGTATTTT
CDR3 protein: CATSTGGTDTQYF

J gene: TRBJ1-1
D gene: -
V gene: TRBV9
clone size: -
CDR3 DNA: TGTGCCAGCAGCCCCGGGGGTAATGGGGGCGTCATGAACACTGAAGCTTTCTTT
CDR3 protein: CASSPGGNGGVMNTEAFF

J gene: TRBJ1-4
D gene: TRBD1
V gene: TRBV19
clone size: -
CDR3 DNA: TGTGCCAGTAGTTCCCCCGGGACAGGGGATGAAAAACTGTTTTTT
CDR3 protein: CASSSPGTGDEKLFF

J gene: TRBJ2-7
D gene: -
V gene: TRBV5-1
clone size: -
CDR3 DNA: TGCGCCAGCAGCTTGGAACTCAGCTCCTACGAGCAGTACTTC
CDR3 protein: CASSLELSSYEQYF

J gene: TRBJ2-2
D gene: -
V gene: TRBV7-2
clone size: -
CDR3 DNA: TGTGCCAGCAGCTTAAATCGAGGCGGGCCCGGGGAGCTGTTTTTT
CDR3 protein: CASSLNRGGPGELFF

J gene: TRBJ2-5
D gene: TRBD2
V gene: TRBV7-9
clone size: -
CDR3 DNA: TGTGCCAGCAGCTCCCCCGGGACTAGCGGCCCCCGGGCCCAGTACTTC
CDR3 protein: CASSSPGTSGPRAQYF

J gene: TRBJ2-7
D gene: -
V gene: TRBV28
clone size: -
CDR3 DNA: TGTGCCAGCAGTTTAGATGGGGTGGGGTACGAGCAGTACTTC
CDR3 protein: CASSLDGVGYEQYF

J gene: TRBJ1-1
D gene: -
V gene: TRBV9
clone size: -
CDR3 DNA: TGTGCCAGCAGCCCGCTTTCGAGGACTGAAGCTTTCTTT
CDR3 protein: CASSPLSRTEAFF

J gene: TRBJ2-5
D gene: -
V gene: TRBV24-1
clone size: -
CDR3 DNA: TGTGCCACCAGTGGCGTCCAAGAGACCCAGTACTTC
CDR3 protein: CATSGVQETQYF

J gene: TRBJ2-3
D gene: TRBD2
V gene: TRBV6-4
clone size: -
CDR3 DNA: TGTGCCAGCAGTGACTCGGGAGGGAGTGGGACAGATACGCAGTATTTT
CDR3 protein: CASSDSGGSGTDTQYF

J gene: TRBJ1-2
D gene: TRBD1
V gene: TRBV11-2
clone size: -
CDR3 DNA: TGTGCCAGCAACAAACAGGGGGCAGAGGGCTACACCTTC
CDR3 protein: CASNKQGAEGYTF

J gene: TRBJ2-2
D gene: TRBD2
V gene: TRBV7-9
clone size: -
CDR3 DNA: TGTGCCAGCAGCTTACCGACTAGCGGGACCGGGGAGCTGTTTTTT
CDR3 protein: CASSLPTSGTGELFF

J gene: TRBJ2-1
D gene: -
V gene: TRBV5-4
clone size: -
CDR3 DNA: TGTGCCAGCAGCTTGGGTTCCCAGCCCAATGAGCAGTTCTTC
CDR3 protein: CASSLGSQPNEQFF

J gene: TRBJ2-1
D gene: TRBD2
V gene: TRBV10-3
clone size: -
CDR3 DNA: TGTGCCATCAGGGATAGCGGGAGTATATACAATGAGCAGTTCTTC
CDR3 protein: CAIRDSGSIYNEQFF

J gene: TRBJ1-1
D gene: -
V gene: TRBV28
clone size: -
CDR3 DNA: TGTGCCCTCGCACGGGGTGGCACTGAAGCTTTCTTT
CDR3 protein: CALARGGTEAFF

J gene: TRBJ2-7
D gene: TRBD1
V gene: TRBV19
clone size: -
CDR3 DNA: TGTGCCAGTAGGGGCCCGGGACAGGGTTCCTACGAGCAGTACTTC
CDR3 protein: CASRGPGQGSYEQYF

J gene: TRBJ1-3
D gene: -
V gene: TRBV3-1/TRBV3-2
clone size: few
CDR3 DNA: TGTGCCAGCAGCCAACGGGTTGGAAACACCATATATTTT
CDR3 protein: CASSQRVGNTIYF

J gene: TRBJ1-1
D gene: -
V gene: TRBV18
clone size: -
CDR3 DNA: TGTGCCAGCTCACTTCTGGCAGACACTGAAGCTTTCTTT
CDR3 protein: CASSLLADTEAFF

J gene: TRBJ1-3
D gene: -
V gene: TRBV28
clone size: few
CDR3 DNA: TGTGCCAGCAGTTTAATGAAGGTCTCTGGAAACACCATATATTTT
CDR3 protein: CASSLMKVSGNTIYF

J gene: TRBJ2-1
D gene: -
V gene: TRBV27
clone size: -
CDR3 DNA: TGTGCCAGCAGTTTACCGAGGGGGAACAATGAGCAGTTCTTC
CDR3 protein: CASSLPRGNNEQFF

J gene: TRBJ2-6
D gene: -
V gene: TRBV30
clone size: -
CDR3 DNA: TGTGCCTGGAGTGTAGTGGGTTCGGGGGCCAACGTCCTGACTTTC
CDR3 protein: CAWSVVGSGANVLTF

J gene: TRBJ1-4
D gene: -
V gene: TRBV7-9
clone size: -
CDR3 DNA: TGTGCCAGCAGCTTAGAAGAAGGGGTTAATGAAAAACTGTTTTTT
CDR3 protein: CASSLEEGVNEKLFF

J gene: TRBJ2-7
D gene: -
V gene: TRBV6-5
clone size: once
CDR3 DNA: TGTGCCAGCAGTTACCTGAGCGAGCAGTACTTC
CDR3 protein: CASSYLSEQYF

J gene: TRBJ2-3
D gene: -
V gene: TRBV3-1/TRBV3-2
clone size: -
CDR3 DNA: TGTGCCAGCAGCGTTAGCGCGGATACGCAGTATTTT
CDR3 protein: CASSVSADTQYF

J gene: TRBJ2-3
D gene: -
V gene: TRBV5-1
clone size: -
CDR3 DNA: TGCGCCAGCAGCTTGTGGGGTTCAAGCACAGATACGCAGTATTTT
CDR3 protein: CASSLWGSSTDTQYF

J gene: TRBJ2-7
D gene: -
V gene: TRBV28
clone size: once
CDR3 DNA: TGTGCCAGCAGTTTATCTTCACACTACGAGCAGTACTTC
CDR3 protein: CASSLSSHYEQYF

J gene: TRBJ2-1
D gene: TRBD2
V gene: TRBV5-4
clone size: once
CDR3 DNA: TGTGCCAGCATCCACCCAGCGGGAGGGAATGAGCAGTTCTTC
CDR3 protein: CASIHPAGGNEQFF

J gene: TRBJ1-1
D gene: -
V gene: TRBV18
clone size: once
CDR3 DNA: TGTGCCAGCTCACCACGGGTCCAGAACACTGAAGCTTTCTTT
CDR3 protein: CASSPRVQNTEAFF

J gene: TRBJ2-7
D gene: -
V gene: TRBV7-9
clone size: -
CDR3 DNA: TGTGCCAGCAGCTTAGTCGGGGGCACCTACGAGCAGTACTTC
CDR3 protein: CASSLVGGTYEQYF

J gene: TRBJ1-4
D gene: -
V gene: TRBV7-2
clone size: -
CDR3 DNA: TGTGCCAGCAGCGCCACAGGGTTGGAGACTAATGAAAAACTGTTTTTT
CDR3 protein: CASSATGLETNEKLFF

J gene: TRBJ1-2
D gene: -
V gene: TRBV7-2
clone size: -
CDR3 DNA: TGTGCCAGCAGCTTAGGACCCCCTACCGGTGGCTACACCTTC
CDR3 protein: CASSLGPPTGGYTF

J gene: TRBJ1-2
D gene: TRBD1
V gene: TRBV20-1
clone size: -
CDR3 DNA: TGCAGTGCTAGTCAGGGGGCCCCTACTAACTATGGCTACACCTTC
CDR3 protein: CSASQGAPTNYGYTF

J gene: TRBJ2-2
D gene: -
V gene: TRBV7-9
clone size: -
CDR3 DNA: TGTGCCAGCAGCAGCCCGGCCTTTACCGGGGAGCTGTTTTTT
CDR3 protein: CASSSPAFTGELFF

J gene: TRBJ2-4
D gene: -
V gene: TRBV28
clone size: -
CDR3 DNA: TGTGCCAGCAGTTCGTCCCCGGCGGGAAACATTCAGTACTTC
CDR3 protein: CASSSSPAGNIQYF

J gene: TRBJ2-2
D gene: TRBD2
V gene: TRBV5-1
clone size: -
CDR3 DNA: TGCGCCAGTTATCAACTAGCGGGTAATTTTCCCGGGGAGCTGTTTTTT
CDR3 protein: CASYQLAGNFPGELFF

J gene: TRBJ1-6
D gene: -
V gene: TRBV28
clone size: -
CDR3 DNA: TGTGCCAGCAGTTTATCTGGGGATCCCAATAATTCACCCCTCCACTTT
CDR3 protein: CASSLSGDPNNSPLHF

J gene: TRBJ1-6
D gene: -
V gene: TRBV6-5
clone size: -
CDR3 DNA: TGTGCCAGCACCCCTGGGGGAAATAATTCACCCCTCCACTTT
CDR3 protein: CASTPGGNNSPLHF

J gene: TRBJ1-3
D gene: -
V gene: TRBV30
clone size: -
CDR3 DNA: TGTGCCTGGAGTGTACAGGGTCTTGGGAACACCATATATTTT
CDR3 protein: CAWSVQGLGNTIYF

J gene: TRBJ1-1
D gene: -
V gene: TRBV28
clone size: once
CDR3 DNA: TGTGCCAGCGGACTCTGGAACACTGAAGCTTTCTTT
CDR3 protein: CASGLWNTEAFF

J gene: TRBJ2-7
D gene: -
V gene: TRBV6-6
clone size: -
CDR3 DNA: TGTGCCTGCGACGTGGTCCAGGGAGGCGAGCAGTACTTC
CDR3 protein: CACDVVQGGEQYF

J gene: TRBJ1-1
D gene: -
V gene: TRBV19
clone size: -
CDR3 DNA: TGTGCCAGTAGTATTCGGGCGGCGAAGAAATTGAACACTGAAGCTTTCTTT
CDR3 protein: CASSIRAAKKLNTEAFF

J gene: TRBJ2-3
D gene: TRBD1
V gene: TRBV4-3
clone size: once
CDR3 DNA: TGCGCCAGCAGCCATGCGACAGGGGTGATGTCAGATACGCAGTATTTT
CDR3 protein: CASSHATGVMSDTQYF

J gene: TRBJ2-7
D gene: TRBD1
V gene: TRBV28
clone size: -
CDR3 DNA: TGTGCCAGCAGTCCCGTGGGACAGGGAAGCTCCTACGAGCAGTACTTC
CDR3 protein: CASSPVGQGSSYEQYF

J gene: TRBJ1-4
D gene: TRBD1
V gene: TRBV28
clone size: -
CDR3 DNA: TGTGCCAGCAGGGATCTACAGGGGGCGCCGGAAAAACTGTTTTTT
CDR3 protein: CASRDLQGAPEKLFF

J gene: TRBJ1-4
D gene: TRBD1
V gene: TRBV25-1
clone size: -
CDR3 DNA: TGTGCCAGCAGTGACAGGGGGTATGGAAAACTGTTTTTT
CDR3 protein: CASSDRGYGKLFF

J gene: TRBJ2-1
D gene: TRBD1
V gene: TRBV3-1/TRBV3-2
clone size: -
CDR3 DNA: TGTGCCAGCAGCCAAGATGGCAGGGGGCTTAGAAATGAGCAGTTCTTC
CDR3 protein: CASSQDGRGLRNEQFF

J gene: TRBJ2-2
D gene: -
V gene: TRBV6-2/TRBV6-3
clone size: -
CDR3 DNA: TGTGCCAGCAGTTACTCGAGAGGGGCGGGCGGGGAGCTGTTTTTT
CDR3 protein: CASSYSRGAGGELFF

J gene: TRBJ2-7
D gene: TRBD1
V gene: TRBV10-3
clone size: -
CDR3 DNA: TGTGCCATCGCACCACAGGACAGGGGGCATGCCGAGCAGTACTTC
CDR3 protein: CAIAPQDRGHAEQYF

J gene: TRBJ1-2
D gene: -
V gene: TRBV19
clone size: -
CDR3 DNA: TGTGCCAGTAGTATAGTCAGGGGTATCGATGGCTACACCTTC
CDR3 protein: CASSIVRGIDGYTF